Each of the 30 T cell receptor beta chains below was sequenced from the same sample in a study of OX40 agonist ivuxolimab in advanced cancers. This table comes from immunoSEQ multiplex PCR, and its TCRdb copy is limited to in-frame clones, with some not included. The profile covers some 60,000 clones, with 85% to 90% appearing a single time and approximately 4% taken by the ten largest. The sequencing here drew on CD4+ or CD8+ T cells sorted from blood, taken in a trial of the OX40 agonist ivuxolimab. The receptors stem from an adult with an advanced solid tumor such as melanoma, head and neck, liver or kidney cancer.

The chain carries TRBV4-3 and TRBJ2-7; 9 bases align to TRBD1. Germline CDR1 is LGHNA and CDR2 is YSLEER. The CDR3 covers 15 residues. With 0 bases clipped from V and 5 bases from J, the junction kept 5 bases outside the gene matches. CDR3 residues: CASSQEGTGSNEQYF. DNA of the CDR3: TGCGCCAGCAGCCAAGAGGGGACAGGGAGTAACGAGCAGTACTTC.

This clone ranks as medium-sized. V and J are TRBV5-4 and TRBJ1-2; no clear D. CDR3 length: 14 residues. Germline V lookup: CDR1 SGHNT, CDR2 YYREEE (reference sequence). The V end was cut by 0 bases, the J end by 2 bases, with 8 bases between. The CDR3 here is CASSLVTPNYGYTF. CDR3 in DNA: TGTGCCAGCAGCTTGGTAACACCCAACTATGGCTACACCTTC.

The CDR3 reads CASSDDSTDTQYF. The CDR3 region has the DNA TGTGCCAGTAGCGATGACAGCACAGATACGCAGTATTTT. This chain links TRBV19 with TRBJ2-3; D ambiguous. This CDR3 has 13 amino acids. V lost 6 bases and J lost 0, with 7 bases in between. The germline gives CDR1 LNHDA, CDR2 SQIVND (reference sequence).

CDR3: CASSPIAGSATDTQYF. In DNA, the CDR3 is TGTGCCAGCAGCCCTATAGCGGGCTCTGCAACAGATACGCAGTATTTT. V and J are TRBV11-2 and TRBJ2-3; 7 positions agree with TRBD2. The CDR3 has 16 amino acids. V shed 5 bases and J 3 bases; nucleotides not matched to a gene: 11. Germline loops: CDR1 SGHAT, CDR2 FQNNGV.

The V call is TRBV15, the J call TRBJ2-1; 7 bases line up with TRBD1. This CDR3 has 16 residues. V dropped 3 bases and J dropped 0; count of bases not matched to a gene: 5. Looked up from germline, CDR1 is LNHNV and CDR2 is YYDKDF (reference sequence). This CDR3 reads CATSSLQGVSYNEQFF. CDR3 in DNA: TGTGCCACCAGCAGCCTCCAGGGGGTCTCCTACAATGAGCAGTTCTTC.

This chain links TRBV4-2 with TRBJ1-2, with D unclear. Germline V gives CDR1 LGHNA, CDR2 YNFKEQ. Trimming cost V 3 bases and J 7 bases, with 9 bases left between them. The CDR3 extends over 12 amino acids. Written as DNA, the CDR3 is TGTGCCAGCAGCCATGCTCCGGGTGGCTACACCTTC. Residues: CASSHAPGGYTF.

The gene calls are TRBV7-9 and TRBJ1-1; no reliable D call. This CDR3 has 13 amino acids. V was trimmed by 4 bases and J by 0 bases, leaving 6 bases between them. Per the germline V gene, CDR1 is SEHNR and CDR2 is FQNEAQ (reference sequence). CDR3 sequence (DNA): TGTGCCAGCAGCTGGTACATGAACACTGAAGCTTTCTTT. It specifies CASSWYMNTEAFF.

This clone occurred a few times. The V and J genes are TRBV4-3 and TRBJ2-3; tentative D call: TRBD2 (5 bases). CDR3 size: 18 residues. Germline V gene sequence: CDR1 LGHNA, CDR2 YSLEER. Trimming shortened V by 0 bases and J by 1 base, and 17 bases separated the two germline ends. CDR3 region: CASSQDLALSLGTDTQYF. In DNA form, the CDR3 reads TGCGCCAGCAGCCAAGATCTAGCACTTTCCTTAGGCACAGATACGCAGTATTTT.

The V gene is TRBV7-2, the J gene TRBJ1-2, with D possibly TRBD1 on 6 matching bases. From germline, CDR1 is SGHTA and CDR2 FQGNSA. Trimming removed 2 bases from V and 4 bases from J, with 14 bases in between. The CDR3 spans 15 residues. CDR3 in amino acids: CASSLLGGSGYGYTF. The CDR3 coding sequence is TGTGCCAGCAGCTTATTAGGGGGGTCCGGCTATGGCTACACCTTC. The whole variable domain, filled in from reference TRBV7-2 and TRBJ1-2, reads GAGVSQSPSNKVTEKGKDVELRCDPISGHTALYWYRQSLGQGLEFLIYFQGNSAPDKSGLPSDRFSAERTGGSVSTLTIQRTQQEDSAVYLCASSLLGGSGYGYTFGSGTRLTVV.

This clone has a handful of counts. This chain connects TRBV6-1 to TRBJ1-5; tentative D call: TRBD1 (5 bases). The CDR3 has 14 residues. Germline values: CDR1 MNHNS, CDR2 SASEGT. V gave up 8 bases and J gave up 0 bases, with 11 bases separating them. CDR3 bases: TGTGCCAGCCATTGGGGCGATAGCAATCAGCCCCAGCATTTT. Its protein product is CASHWGDSNQPQHF.

V gene TRBV18 combines with J gene TRBJ2-1; D might be TRBD2 (5 bases). The V gene's germline CDR1 is KGHSH and CDR2 LQKENI. Deletions cut 2 bases from V and 9 bases from J, with 5 bases between. The CDR3 length is 11 residues. The CDR3 sequence: CASSPEGEQFF. CDR3 nucleotide sequence: TGTGCCAGCTCACCAGAGGGTGAGCAGTTCTTC.

This clone was picked up a small number of times. This rearrangement joins TRBV2 to TRBJ1-3; possible D gene TRBD1, 6 bases. The V gene's germline CDR1 is SNHLY and CDR2 FYNNEI. Trimming shortened V by 5 bases and J by 2 bases, and 13 bases separated the two germline ends. This CDR3 is built from 15 residues. The DNA for the CDR3 is TGTGCCAGCAGTAGGGTAACAGGGACTGGAAACACCATATATTTT. This encodes CASSRVTGTGNTIYF.

This chain links TRBV5-8 with TRBJ1-6; D is possibly TRBD1 (6 bases). The germline V and J ends were trimmed by 4 bases and 8 bases, with 7 bases remaining between them. Looked up from germline, CDR1 is SGHTS and CDR2 is YDEGEE. The length of the CDR3 is 12 residues. Here the CDR3 reads CASSHRDSPLHF. For the CDR3, the DNA is TGTGCCAGCAGCCACAGGGATTCACCCCTCCACTTT.

The chain links TRBV7-3 to TRBJ2-5; 8 bases are a match to TRBD1. The CDR3 runs to 15 residues. The junction had 10 bases not matched to a gene; V was cut back by 5 bases and J by 5 bases. Per germline, CDR1 SGHTA and CDR2 FQGTGA. CDR3 in amino acids: CASSPIRGPYETQYF. In nucleotides, the CDR3 is TGTGCCAGCAGCCCAATCAGGGGGCCGTATGAGACCCAGTACTTC.

The rearrangement joins TRBV25-1 to TRBJ1-1, with unresolved D. The germline V gene encodes CDR1 MGHDK and CDR2 SYGVNS. V was trimmed by 8 bases and J by 7 bases, leaving 11 bases between them. The CDR3 sequence is 11 residues long. CDR3: CASCGLNEAFF. Written as DNA, the CDR3 is TGTGCCAGCTGCGGACTCAATGAAGCTTTCTTT.

The V call is TRBV5-6, the J call TRBJ1-5; a possible D gene is TRBD1 (6 bases). CDR1 is SGHDT and CDR2 is YYEEEE in the germline V gene. Trimming removed 3 bases from V and 4 bases from J, with 26 bases in between. The CDR3 has 19 residues. This chain's CDR3 is CASSSLSRGHSKGNQPQHF. The CDR3 region has the DNA TGTGCCAGCAGCTCCCTGAGCAGGGGCCACTCAAAGGGGAATCAGCCCCAGCATTTT.

This clone came up once. The J gene is TRBJ1-2, the V gene TRBV9; a possible D gene is TRBD1 (5 bases). The CDR3 totals 15 residues. Trimming pared 3 bases from V and 2 bases from J, leaving 14 bases between. Germline CDR1 SGDLS, CDR2 YYNGEE. The CDR3: CASSAPEKGNYGYTF. The CDR3 DNA sequence: TGTGCCAGCAGCGCCCCAGAGAAGGGGAACTATGGCTACACCTTC.

The CDR3 DNA reads TGTGCCAGCAGTGAGGGGAGTAACGCCAAAAACATTCAGTACTTC. This encodes CASSEGSNAKNIQYF. V gene TRBV6-1 combines with J gene TRBJ2-4, with D perhaps matching TRBD2 (5 bases). The CDR3 sequence is 15 residues long. Trimming stripped 3 bases from V and 1 base from J, with 10 bases between. Germline loops: CDR1 MNHNS, CDR2 SASEGT.

The CDR3, as DNA: TGTGCCAGCAGCTTGACTACTAACTATGGCTACACCTTC. It yields the protein CASSLTTNYGYTF. The rearrangement uses TRBV5-4 and TRBJ1-2; D not resolved. V was clipped by 1 base and J by 0 bases, with 4 bases between them. CDR3 length: 13 residues. Germline CDR1 is SGHNT and CDR2 is YYREEE (reference sequence).

The chain joins TRBV28 to TRBJ2-7; TRBD2 matches at 7 bases. The J segment lost 6 bases and the V segment lost 3 bases, leaving 8 bases of the junction unmatched. CDR1 MDHEN and CDR2 SYDVKM come from the germline V gene. This CDR3 region has 14 residues. CDR3 nucleotide sequence: TGTGCCAGCAGTTTTGGGGGGGTATTCACCGAGCAGTACTTC. As protein: CASSFGGVFTEQYF. Supplemented by reference TRBV28 and TRBJ2-7, the full variable domain reads DVKVTQSSRYLVKRTGEKVFLECVQDMDHENMFWYRQDPGLGLRLIYFSYDVKMKEKGDIPEGYSVSREKKERFSLILESASTNQTSMYLCASSFGGVFTEQYFGPGTRLTVT.

This clone was picked up a small number of times. The chain is built from TRBV29-1 and TRBJ1-1; D not resolved. V shed 4 bases and J shed 4 bases, with 13 bases lying between them. This CDR3 region has 13 residues. Germline V gene data show CDR1 as SQVTM and CDR2 as ANQGSEA. The CDR3 DNA sequence: TGCAGCGTTGCTGATGACGGAGGCACTGAAGCTTTCTTT. As protein: CSVADDGGTEAFF.

The chain couples TRBV6-6 to TRBJ1-2; D ambiguous. The CDR3 extends over 13 amino acids. Trimming removed 2 bases at V and 0 bases at J, with 4 bases between. Germline CDR1 is MNHNY and CDR2 is SVGAGI (reference sequence). The CDR3 nucleotides are TGTGCCAGCAGTTACGGAGCTAACTATGGCTACACCTTC. Translation gives CASSYGANYGYTF.

This clone has a single count. The chain uses TRBV28 and TRBJ1-2; 8 bases align to TRBD1. CDR1 is MDHEN, CDR2 SYDVKM, per germline. The J segment lost 6 bases and the V segment lost 6 bases, leaving 9 bases of the junction unmatched. This CDR3 comprises 14 residues. CDR3 protein: CASSRGQGRDGYTF. As DNA, the CDR3 is TGTGCCAGCAGCCGTGGACAGGGAAGGGATGGCTACACCTTC.

The chain is built from TRBV6-5 and TRBJ2-1; D is perhaps TRBD1 (5 bases). V lost 0 bases and J lost 10, with 10 bases in between. Germline CDR1 MNHEY, CDR2 SVGAGI. The CDR3 runs to 13 residues. The CDR3 region has the DNA TGTGCCAGCAGTTACTCCCAGGGAAGCGAGCAGTTCTTC. Protein product: CASSYSQGSEQFF.

This clone was detected a few times. The rearrangement links TRBV6-4 to TRBJ2-2; D is unresolved. Germline CDR1 and CDR2: MRHNA and SNTAGT. This CDR3 is 11 amino acids long. Trimming shortened V by 3 bases and J by 6 bases, and 2 bases separated the two germline ends. The CDR3: CASSESGELFF. In nucleotides, the CDR3 is TGTGCCAGCAGTGAATCCGGGGAGCTGTTTTTT.

The J gene is TRBJ2-5, the V gene TRBV5-1, with D unresolved. CDR1 SGHRS and CDR2 YFSETQ come from the germline V gene. Trimming cost V 0 bases and J 5 bases, with 11 bases left between them. The CDR3 is made up of 14 amino acids. The CDR3 DNA reads as TGCGCCAGCAGCTTGGCAATGGACGGTGAGACCCAGTACTTC. This sequence encodes CASSLAMDGETQYF.

V is TRBV7-3 and J is TRBJ2-1, with D perhaps matching TRBD2 (6 bases). The CDR3 runs 14 residues. Trimming pared 3 bases from V and 8 bases from J, leaving 14 bases between. CDR1 and CDR2 (germline): SGHTA, FQGTGA. The CDR3 DNA sequence: TGTGCCAGCAGCTTGACCGGGAGTTCCCATGAGCAGTTCTTC. This gives the protein CASSLTGSSHEQFF. Variable domain in full (rest from reference TRBV7-3 and TRBJ2-1): GAGVSQTPSNKVTEKGKYVELRCDPISGHTALYWYRQSLGQGPEFLIYFQGTGAADDSGLPNDRFFAVRPEGSVSTLKIQRTERGDSAVYLCASSLTGSSHEQFFGPGTRLTVL.

V and J are TRBV5-4 and TRBJ1-6, with 9 positions matching TRBD1. The germline gives CDR1 SGHNT, CDR2 YYREEE (reference sequence). J lost 4 bases, V lost 4 bases, and 3 bases had no gene match. This CDR3 has 15 residues. The CDR3: CASSKGQGYNSPLHF. The CDR3, as DNA: TGTGCCAGCAGCAAGGGACAGGGATATAATTCACCCCTCCACTTT.

This chain joins TRBV14 and TRBJ1-1, with D perhaps TRBD1 (5 bases). Germline-derived CDR1 and CDR2 are SGHDN and FVKESK. This CDR3 comprises 15 residues. Trimming stripped 2 bases from V and 4 bases from J, with 14 bases between. CDR3 region: CASSQYGAGGTEAFF. The CDR3 DNA reads as TGTGCCAGCAGCCAATACGGGGCGGGGGGCACTGAAGCTTTCTTT. Variable domain in full (rest from reference TRBV14 and TRBJ1-1): EAGVTQFPSHSVIEKGQTVTLRCDPISGHDNLYWYRRVMGKEIKFLLHFVKESKQDESGMPNNRFLAERTGGTYSTLKVQPAELEDSGVYFCASSQYGAGGTEAFFGQGTRLTVV.

In this sample, this clone turned up once. The genes are TRBV7-9 and TRBJ1-4, with 9 bases aligning to TRBD1. The CDR3 loop spans 15 amino acids. From germline, CDR1 is SEHNR and CDR2 FQNEAQ (reference sequence). V was pared by 6 bases and J by 4 bases, with 6 bases of the junction left unmatched. The CDR3 region is CASSRDRGFNEKLFF. For the CDR3, the DNA is TGTGCCAGCAGTCGCGACAGGGGGTTTAATGAAAAACTGTTTTTT.